Shown below are 12 T cell receptor beta chains from a single sample sequenced in a study of T cell changes during pregnancy in multiple sclerosis. Sequencing was performed with immunoSEQ multiplex PCR; in TCRdb, only in-frame clones are kept and a portion is missing. Of some 44,000 clones in the sample, approximately 90% were seen once. This material consisted of CD4+ T cells from peripheral blood mononuclear cells, taken in the second trimester of pregnancy. The receptors shown here come from a female donor with multiple sclerosis, enrolled in a pregnancy study.

The chain carries TRBV7-2 and TRBJ1-1; D is undetermined. Germline V lookup: CDR1 SGHTA, CDR2 FQGNSA. The V and J ends lost 0 bases and 1 base respectively, with 3 bases between them. This CDR3 is built from 13 residues. CDR3 residues: CASSLARNTEAFF. DNA for the CDR3: TGTGCCAGCAGCTTAGCGAGGAACACTGAAGCTTTCTTT.

The chain combines TRBV7-2 with TRBJ1-5; 8 bases line up with TRBD1. CDR3 length: 14 residues. The J segment lost 6 bases and the V segment lost 2 bases, leaving 3 bases of the junction unmatched. Per the germline V gene, CDR1 is SGHTA and CDR2 is FQGNSA. Here the CDR3 reads CASSLRQGTQPQHF. Here the CDR3 DNA reads TGTGCCAGCAGCTTACGACAGGGGACTCAGCCCCAGCATTTT. The full variable domain, its missing parts supplied by reference TRBV7-2 and TRBJ1-5, is GAGVSQSPSNKVTEKGKDVELRCDPISGHTALYWYRQSLGQGLEFLIYFQGNSAPDKSGLPSDRFSAERTGGSVSTLTIQRTQQEDSAVYLCASSLRQGTQPQHFGDGTRLSIL.

This sequence joins TRBV30 and TRBJ1-3; unclear D gene. The V end lost 0 bases, the J end lost 4 bases, and 4 bases lay between the germline ends. CDR3 size: 12 residues. The germline CDR1 and CDR2 sequences are GTSNPN and SVGIG (reference sequence). The CDR3 DNA sequence: TGTGCCTGGAGTGTGGAGGGAAACACCATATATTTT. Its protein is CAWSVEGNTIYF.

The chain has TRBV5-6 and TRBJ2-1; the D is unclear. This CDR3 region has 16 residues. V lost 0 bases, J lost 0 bases, and 10 bases lay in between. CDR1 is SGHDT and CDR2 is YYEEEE in the germline V gene. Here the CDR3 reads CASSLAGSSSYNEQFF. The CDR3 nucleotides are TGTGCCAGCAGCTTGGCCGGGTCTAGCTCCTACAATGAGCAGTTCTTC.

The chain carries TRBV5-6 and TRBJ2-5, with 8 bases that match TRBD1. This CDR3 region has 15 residues. Trimming removed 4 bases from V and 1 base from J; junction bases left unmatched: 6. Germline-derived CDR1 and CDR2 are SGHDT and YYEEEE. DNA for the CDR3: TGTGCCAGCAGCGGGCGACAGGGGCCCCAAGAGACCCAGTACTTC. This translates into CASSGRQGPQETQYF.

V usage is TRBV6-6 and J usage is TRBJ1-2, with D perhaps TRBD1 (6 bases). V was shortened by 4 bases and J by 1 base, with 16 bases between the two germline ends. Germline V gene data show CDR1 as MNHNY and CDR2 as SVGAGI (reference sequence). The CDR3 totals 16 residues. CDR3 coding DNA: TGTGCCAGCAGTTTAACCACAGGGCGCTATAACTATGGCTACACCTTC. This gives the protein CASSLTTGRYNYGYTF.

The chain employs TRBV6-5 and TRBJ1-2; possibly TRBD1 for D (6 bases). CDR1 is MNHEY, CDR2 SVGAGI, per germline. Trimming took 3 bases from V and 7 from J, leaving 21 bases between them. The CDR3 has 16 residues. As DNA, the CDR3 is TGTGCCAGCAGTTATGATCCAGGGGCCGTAAAGGTTGGCTACACCTTC. Its protein product is CASSYDPGAVKVGYTF.

This sequence joins TRBV2 and TRBJ2-5; TRBD1 matches 10 bases. Germline lookup yields CDR1 SNHLY and CDR2 FYNNEI. CDR3 length equals 14 residues. V gave up 6 bases and J gave up 5 bases; unmatched junction bases: 6. The CDR3 DNA is TGTGCCAGCAGGGAGACAGGGGGCCGGGAGACCCAGTACTTC. Translating it yields CASRETGGRETQYF.

This rearrangement joins TRBV5-8 to TRBJ2-7; 15 bases match TRBD2. CDR1 and CDR2 (germline): SGHTS, YDEGEE. J was trimmed by 0 bases and V by 4 bases; bases with no gene match: 5. The CDR3 sequence is 17 residues long. CDR3 in amino acids: CASSRTSGRGSSYEQYF. The CDR3 DNA reads TGTGCCAGCAGCAGGACTAGCGGGAGGGGGAGCTCCTACGAGCAGTACTTC. The full variable domain, with the rest looked up from reference TRBV5-8 and TRBJ2-7, is EAGVTQSPTHLIKTRGQQATLRCSPISGHTSVYWYQQALGLGLQFLLWYDEGEERNRGNFPPRFSGRQFPNYSSELNVNALELEDSALYLCASSRTSGRGSSYEQYFGPGTRLTVT.

The chain is built from TRBV10-3 and TRBJ2-5, with D possibly matching TRBD2 (5 bases). The better agreement between TRBJ2-7 and the DNA end casts doubt on the J call. CDR1 and CDR2 from the germline V gene are ENHRY and SYGVKD. CDR3 length: 12 amino acids. The CDR3 nucleotides read TGTGCCATCAGTGAGTTGACTAACGAGCAGTACTTC. Protein product: CAISELTNEQYF.

The gene calls are TRBV18 and TRBJ2-7; 7 bases map to TRBD1. The CDR3 consists of 14 residues. Trimming cost V 5 bases and J 0 bases; bases outside gene matches: 4. Germline values: CDR1 KGHSH, CDR2 LQKENI. The CDR3 sequence: CASSSGQFSYEQYF. The CDR3 DNA sequence: TGTGCCAGCTCATCGGGACAGTTCTCCTACGAGCAGTACTTC. Drawing the rest from reference TRBV18 and TRBJ2-7, the complete variable domain is NAGVMQNPRHLVRRRGQEARLRCSPMKGHSHVYWYRQLPEEGLKFMVYLQKENIIDESGMPKERFSAEFPKEGPSILRIQQVVRGDSAAYFCASSSGQFSYEQYFGPGTRLTVT.

The J gene is TRBJ2-3, the V gene TRBV15, with 10 bases matching TRBD2. Germline CDR1 LNHNV, CDR2 YYDKDF (reference sequence). The V segment lost 5 bases and the J segment 8 bases; nucleotides outside the gene matches: 10. CDR3 length: 15 residues. CDR3 residues: CATSGGAGGPGTQYF. The CDR3, as DNA: TGTGCCACCAGCGGGGGAGCGGGAGGGCCGGGTACGCAGTATTTT.